These T cell receptor beta chains were read from a single sample in a study of blood T cell repertoires in COVID-19. Profiling relied on immunoSEQ multiplex PCR, and the TCRdb table lists in-frame clones only, not all of them. The sample has approximately 300,000 clones, 70% to 90% seen once. The sample was PBMCs or T cells enriched from blood (not recorded which). These receptors originate from a woman in her thirties who had recovered from COVID-19. Each CDR3 is given with its conserved first and last residue. The order of the fields is V gene, J gene, D gene, CDR3 protein, CDR3 DNA. The D gene is left open where the match is weak.

v_call: TRBV5-5; j_call: TRBJ2-3; d_call: -; cdr3_aa: CASSSAGASTDTQYF; cdr3_nt: TGTGCCAGCAGCTCGGCGGGGGCAAGCACAGATACGCAGTATTTT
v_call: TRBV7-2; j_call: TRBJ1-2; d_call: -; cdr3_aa: CASSPPTVLNYGYTF; cdr3_nt: TGTGCCAGCAGCCCCCCGACAGTCCTTAACTATGGCTACACCTTC
v_call: TRBV11-2; j_call: TRBJ1-3; d_call: -; cdr3_aa: CASSPGLSSGNTIYF; cdr3_nt: TGTGCCAGCAGCCCAGGACTGAGCTCTGGAAACACCATATATTTT
v_call: TRBV7-8; j_call: TRBJ1-2; d_call: TRBD1; cdr3_aa: CASSLDRGSQGYTF; cdr3_nt: TGTGCCAGCAGCCTAGACAGGGGATCACAGGGCTACACCTTC
v_call: TRBV19; j_call: TRBJ2-6; d_call: TRBD1; cdr3_aa: CASTGQGARLGANVLTF; cdr3_nt: TGTGCCAGTACTGGGCAGGGGGCGCGTCTTGGGGCCAACGTCCTGACTTTC
v_call: TRBV7-9; j_call: TRBJ1-2; d_call: TRBD1; cdr3_aa: CASSSSGQIYGYTF; cdr3_nt: TGTGCCAGCAGCTCCTCGGGACAGATATATGGCTACACCTTC
v_call: TRBV14; j_call: TRBJ2-5; d_call: -; cdr3_aa: CASSQEYGGIRETQYF; cdr3_nt: TGTGCCAGCAGCCAAGAGTACGGCGGGATTCGAGAGACCCAGTACTTC
v_call: TRBV27; j_call: TRBJ1-2; d_call: -; cdr3_aa: CASEARSGSGYTF; cdr3_nt: TGTGCCAGCGAAGCCCGAAGCGGTTCTGGCTACACCTTC
v_call: TRBV6-5; j_call: TRBJ1-1; d_call: TRBD1; cdr3_aa: CASTQQGLGYTEAFF; cdr3_nt: TGTGCCAGCACTCAACAGGGGTTGGGATACACTGAAGCTTTCTTT
v_call: TRBV14; j_call: TRBJ1-2; d_call: -; cdr3_aa: CASSPIAGLGYTF; cdr3_nt: TGTGCCAGCAGCCCGATTGCGGGGCTTGGCTACACCTTC
v_call: TRBV7-9; j_call: TRBJ1-1; d_call: TRBD1; cdr3_aa: CASSMTGLNTEAFF; cdr3_nt: TGTGCCAGCAGTATGACAGGGCTGAACACTGAAGCTTTCTTT
v_call: TRBV7-9; j_call: TRBJ2-5; d_call: -; cdr3_aa: CASSLDLGAQETQYF; cdr3_nt: TGTGCCAGCAGCTTAGATTTGGGGGCCCAAGAGACCCAGTACTTC